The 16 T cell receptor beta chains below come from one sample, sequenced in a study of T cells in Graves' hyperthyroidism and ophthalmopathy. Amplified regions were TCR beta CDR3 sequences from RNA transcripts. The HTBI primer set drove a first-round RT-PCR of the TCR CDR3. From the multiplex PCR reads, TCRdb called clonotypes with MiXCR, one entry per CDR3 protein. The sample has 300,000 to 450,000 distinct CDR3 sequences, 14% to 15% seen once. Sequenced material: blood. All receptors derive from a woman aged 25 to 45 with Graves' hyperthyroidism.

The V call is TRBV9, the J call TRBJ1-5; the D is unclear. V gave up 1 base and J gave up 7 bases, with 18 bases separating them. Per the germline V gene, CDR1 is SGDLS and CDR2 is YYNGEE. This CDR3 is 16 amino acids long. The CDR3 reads CASSVRFRRKAQPQHF. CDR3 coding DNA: TGTGCCAGCAGCGTAAGGTTCCGCAGGAAGGCGCAGCCCCAGCATTTT.

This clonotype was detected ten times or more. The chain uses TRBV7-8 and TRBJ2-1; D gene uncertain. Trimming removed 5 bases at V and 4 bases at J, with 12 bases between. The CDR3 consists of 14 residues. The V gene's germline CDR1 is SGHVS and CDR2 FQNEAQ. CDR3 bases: TGTGCCAGCAGCCAGAGGAATGAGTACAATGAGCAGTTCTTC. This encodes CASSQRNEYNEQFF.

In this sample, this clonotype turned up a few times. The CDR3 DNA is TGCAGTGCCGTATCCGGCACTGAAGCTTTCTTT. Translation gives CSAVSGTEAFF. The chain combines TRBV20-1 with TRBJ1-1; no clear D gene. With 6 bases removed from V and 4 bases from J, the gap between germline ends came to 9 bases. The CDR3 length is 11 residues. CDR1 is DFQATT and CDR2 is SNEGSKA in the germline V gene (reference sequence).

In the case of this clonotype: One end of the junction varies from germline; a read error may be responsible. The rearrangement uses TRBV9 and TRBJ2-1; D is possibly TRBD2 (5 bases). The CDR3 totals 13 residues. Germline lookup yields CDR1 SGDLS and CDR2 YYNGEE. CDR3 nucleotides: TGTGCCAGCAGCCCTCAAGACTACACTGAGCAGTTCTTC. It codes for CASSPQDYTEQFF.

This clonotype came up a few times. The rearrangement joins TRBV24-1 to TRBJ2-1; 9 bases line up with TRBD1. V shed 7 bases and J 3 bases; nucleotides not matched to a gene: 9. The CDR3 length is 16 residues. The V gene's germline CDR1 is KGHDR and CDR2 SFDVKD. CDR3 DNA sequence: TGTGCCACCAGCAGAGCCGGGACAGGGATCTACAATGAGCAGTTCTTC. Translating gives CATSRAGTGIYNEQFF.

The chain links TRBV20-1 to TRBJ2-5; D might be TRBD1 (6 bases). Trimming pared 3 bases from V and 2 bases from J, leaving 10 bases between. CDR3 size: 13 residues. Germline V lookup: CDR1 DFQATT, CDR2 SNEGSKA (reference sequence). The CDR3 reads CSARDSKQETQYF. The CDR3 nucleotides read TGCAGTGCTAGGGACAGTAAACAAGAGACCCAGTACTTC.

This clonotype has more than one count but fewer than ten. The CDR3 region is CASREGSSGYNEQFF. The CDR3, as DNA: TGCGCCAGCCGTGAAGGGTCTAGCGGATACAATGAGCAGTTCTTC. The chain joins TRBV5-1 to TRBJ2-1, with 7 bases fitting TRBD2. Germline values: CDR1 SGHRS, CDR2 YFSETQ. V lost 7 bases and J lost 4; bases outside the gene matches: 11. The CDR3 consists of 15 residues.

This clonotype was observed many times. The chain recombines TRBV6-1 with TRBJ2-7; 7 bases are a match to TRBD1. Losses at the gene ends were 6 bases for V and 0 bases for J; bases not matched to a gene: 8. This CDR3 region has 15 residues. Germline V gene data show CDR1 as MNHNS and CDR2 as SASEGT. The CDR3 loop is CASSLTGSGSYEQYF. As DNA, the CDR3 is TGTGCCAGCAGCCTGACAGGGTCAGGCTCCTACGAGCAGTACTTC.

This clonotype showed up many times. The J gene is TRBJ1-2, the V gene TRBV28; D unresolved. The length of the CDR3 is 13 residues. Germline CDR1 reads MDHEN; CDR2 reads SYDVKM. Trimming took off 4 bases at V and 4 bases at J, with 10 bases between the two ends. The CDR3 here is CASSSPHTYGYTF. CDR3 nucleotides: TGTGCCAGCAGTTCTCCCCACACCTATGGCTACACCTTC.

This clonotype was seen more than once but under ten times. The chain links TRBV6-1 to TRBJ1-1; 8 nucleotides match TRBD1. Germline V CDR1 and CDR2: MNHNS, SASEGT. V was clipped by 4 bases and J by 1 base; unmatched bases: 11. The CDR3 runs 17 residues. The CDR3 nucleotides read TGTGCCAGCAGTGGGGCCCCTGGGACAGGTCCGAACACTGAAGCTTTCTTT. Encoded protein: CASSGAPGTGPNTEAFF.

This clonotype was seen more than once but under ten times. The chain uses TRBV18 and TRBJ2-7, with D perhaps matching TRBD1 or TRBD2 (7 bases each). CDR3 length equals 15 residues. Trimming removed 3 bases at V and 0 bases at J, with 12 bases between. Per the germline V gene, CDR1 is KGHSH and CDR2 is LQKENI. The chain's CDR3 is CASSPDREGSYEQYF. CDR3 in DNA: TGTGCCAGCTCACCCGACAGGGAGGGCTCCTACGAGCAGTACTTC.

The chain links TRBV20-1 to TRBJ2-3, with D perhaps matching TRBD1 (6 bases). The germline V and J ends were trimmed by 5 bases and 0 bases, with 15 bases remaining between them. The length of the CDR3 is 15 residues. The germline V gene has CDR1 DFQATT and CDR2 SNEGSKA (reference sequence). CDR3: CSALLPGVSTDTQYF. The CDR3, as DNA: TGCAGTGCTTTACTACCAGGGGTTAGCACAGATACGCAGTATTTT.

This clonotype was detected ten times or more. This CDR3 reads CASSLDGTTGANVLTF. The DNA of the CDR3 is TGTGCCAGCAGCTTGGACGGGACCACTGGGGCCAACGTCCTGACTTTC. The chain is built from TRBV5-4 and TRBJ2-6; D possibly uses TRBD1 or TRBD2 (5 bases each). V lost 0 bases to trimming and J lost 2 bases, with 9 bases between them. CDR1 SGHNT and CDR2 YYREEE come from the germline V gene (reference sequence). The CDR3 is 16 amino acids.

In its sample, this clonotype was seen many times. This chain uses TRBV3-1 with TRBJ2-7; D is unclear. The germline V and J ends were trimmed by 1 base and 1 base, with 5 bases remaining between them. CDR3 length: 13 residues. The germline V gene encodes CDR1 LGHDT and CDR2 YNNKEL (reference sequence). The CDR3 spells CASSQVVSYEQYF. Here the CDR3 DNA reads TGTGCCAGCAGCCAAGTTGTATCCTACGAGCAGTACTTC.

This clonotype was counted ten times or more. The CDR3 loop is CASSHRQGTDTQYF. The DNA for the CDR3 is TGTGCCAGCAGCCACCGACAAGGCACAGATACGCAGTATTTT. The V call is TRBV3-1, the J call TRBJ2-3, with D hard to call. Trimming removed 3 bases at V and 1 base at J, with 8 bases between. Germline CDR1 is LGHDT and CDR2 is YNNKEL (reference sequence). CDR3 length equals 14 residues.

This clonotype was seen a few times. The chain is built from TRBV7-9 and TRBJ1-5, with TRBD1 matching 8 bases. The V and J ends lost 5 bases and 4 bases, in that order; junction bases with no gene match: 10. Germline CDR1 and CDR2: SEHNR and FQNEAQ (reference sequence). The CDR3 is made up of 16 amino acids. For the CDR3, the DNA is TGTGCCAGCAGCCAATACTCGGACAGGGAGAATCAGCCCCAGCATTTT. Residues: CASSQYSDRENQPQHF.